Below, 23 T cell receptor beta chains from the same sample are listed, as sequenced in a study of OX40 agonist ivuxolimab in advanced cancers. Library preparation was by the immunoSEQ multiplex PCR assay. The source is immuneACCESS, and TCRdb retained only in-frame sequences with V and J called. Part of the clones is not carried over; for the studies checked, unresolved V genes explain less than half of this, and the remainder is unexplained. Present in this sample are approximately 26,000 clones, roughly nine tenths of which were seen just once. Nearly 15% of the sample is in the top ten clones. The material sequenced was CD4+ or CD8+ T cells sorted from blood, taken in a trial of the OX40 agonist ivuxolimab. These receptor sequences come from an adult with an advanced solid tumor such as melanoma, head and neck, liver or kidney cancer.

The chain carries TRBV6-5 and TRBJ2-5; D is possibly TRBD2 (6 bases). The CDR3 totals 14 residues. Germline V gene sequence: CDR1 MNHEY, CDR2 SVGAGI. V lost 5 bases to trimming and J lost 5 bases, with 15 bases between them. Here the CDR3 reads CASSGTEGLETQYF. The CDR3 nucleotides are TGTGCCAGCAGTGGAACGGAGGGGCTGGAGACCCAGTACTTC.

The chain has TRBV7-9 and TRBJ1-2, with a possible D match to TRBD1 (5 bases). This CDR3 is built from 16 residues. The V end was cut by 5 bases, the J end by 1 base, with 17 bases between. The germline gives CDR1 SEHNR, CDR2 FQNEAQ (reference sequence). CDR3 sequence: CASSTSGAFDNYGYTF. CDR3 bases: TGTGCCAGCAGCACATCTGGGGCCTTCGATAACTATGGCTACACCTTC.

The chain carries TRBV9 and TRBJ1-1, with 8 bases matching TRBD1. V shed 2 bases and J 3 bases; nucleotides not matched to a gene: 3. There are 14 residues in the CDR3. Per germline, CDR1 SGDLS and CDR2 YYNGEE. CDR3 coding DNA: TGTGCCAGCAGCGTCGAGGACAGGGACACTGAAGCTTTCTTT. Amino acids: CASSVEDRDTEAFF.

The chain carries TRBV6-6 and TRBJ2-2; no definite D call. Trimming removed 2 bases at V and 5 bases at J, with 9 bases between. Looked up from germline, CDR1 is MNHNY and CDR2 is SVGAGI (reference sequence). There are 14 residues in the CDR3. CDR3 region: CASSYILETGELFF. The CDR3 DNA reads TGTGCCAGCAGTTACATCTTGGAAACCGGGGAGCTGTTTTTT.

This clone was recorded only once. V is TRBV28 and J is TRBJ1-2; TRBD1 is a possible D gene (5 bases). The V gene's germline CDR1 is MDHEN and CDR2 SYDVKM. V gave up 7 bases and J gave up 0 bases, with 27 bases separating them. The CDR3 has 19 amino acids. The CDR3 region is CASTRRILDRNPTNYGYTF. The CDR3 bases are TGTGCCAGCACTCGTAGGATCCTCGACAGAAACCCTACTAACTATGGCTACACCTTC.

The genes are TRBV2 and TRBJ2-1, with D tentatively TRBD2 (5 bases). CDR3 length: 15 residues. With 6 bases removed from V and 4 bases from J, the gap between germline ends came to 16 bases. The V gene's germline CDR1 is SNHLY and CDR2 FYNNEI. The CDR3 sequence: CASRDRDSPYNEQFF. CDR3 DNA sequence: TGTGCCAGCAGGGACCGGGATAGCCCATACAATGAGCAGTTCTTC.

CDR3: CASSRGLAGAVTDTQYF. The CDR3 DNA is TGTGCCAGCAGCCGGGGACTAGCGGGCGCGGTCACAGATACGCAGTATTTT. The rearrangement uses TRBV7-3 and TRBJ2-3; 12 nucleotides match TRBD2. The CDR3 consists of 17 residues. The V and J ends lost 5 bases and 2 bases, in that order; junction bases with no gene match: 8. CDR1 SGHTA and CDR2 FQGTGA come from the germline V gene.

The rearrangement links TRBV7-9 to TRBJ2-1; D may be TRBD2 (5 bases). Germline V gene sequence: CDR1 SEHNR, CDR2 FQNEAQ (reference sequence). V was shortened by 1 base and J by 8 bases, with 12 bases between the two germline ends. This CDR3 region has 14 residues. CDR3 loop: CASSLGASFYEQFF. CDR3 bases: TGTGCCAGCAGCTTAGGGGCTAGCTTCTATGAGCAGTTCTTC.

The table lists this clone with a few counts. This chain links TRBV19 with TRBJ2-2; D is uncertain. The germline CDR1 and CDR2 sequences are LNHDA and SQIVND (reference sequence). The CDR3 is 15 amino acids. Trimming took 3 bases from V and 0 from J, leaving 8 bases between them. The CDR3 DNA sequence: TGTGCCAGTAGTATTGGCTACCCGAACACCGGGGAGCTGTTTTTT. Translating it yields CASSIGYPNTGELFF. The full variable domain, its missing parts supplied by reference TRBV19 and TRBJ2-2, is DGGITQSPKYLFRKEGQNVTLSCEQNLNHDAMYWYRQDPGQGLRLIYYSQIVNDFQKGDIAEGYSVSREKKESFPLTVTSAQKNPTAFYLCASSIGYPNTGELFFGEGSRLTVL.

The chain is built from TRBV6-5 and TRBJ2-1; 7 bases are shared with TRBD1. The V and J ends lost 0 bases and 7 bases, in that order; junction bases with no gene match: 9. This CDR3 spans 16 amino acids. CDR1 is MNHEY and CDR2 is SVGAGI in the germline V gene. The CDR3 is CASSYSDWDRRNEQFF. The CDR3 DNA follows: TGTGCCAGCAGTTACTCGGATTGGGACAGAAGGAATGAGCAGTTCTTC.

The rearrangement uses TRBV27 and TRBJ2-3; D gene unclear. Germline V gives CDR1 MNHEY, CDR2 SMNVEV (reference sequence). V lost 3 bases and J 0 bases, leaving 10 bases between the germline ends. There are 15 residues in the CDR3. CDR3 in amino acids: CASSFSPDSTDTQYF. DNA of the CDR3: TGTGCCAGCAGTTTCTCCCCGGACAGCACAGATACGCAGTATTTT.

V and J are TRBV7-8 and TRBJ2-7, with D perhaps matching TRBD1 or TRBD2 (6 bases each). The ends were cut back, 7 bases at V and 3 bases at J, with 19 bases in the middle. This CDR3 comprises 15 residues. Germline CDR1 is SGHVS and CDR2 is FQNEAQ. In nucleotides, the CDR3 is TGTGCCAGCAACCCATACGGGGGCTTTCGCTACGAGCAGTACTTC. It yields the protein CASNPYGGFRYEQYF.

This chain connects TRBV5-6 to TRBJ2-2; D is perhaps TRBD2 (6 bases). Germline V gene sequence: CDR1 SGHDT, CDR2 YYEEEE. The length of the CDR3 is 14 residues. Trimming stripped 5 bases from V and 6 bases from J, with 14 bases between. The CDR3 is CASRTRGGAGELFF. CDR3 DNA sequence: TGTGCCAGCAGGACCCGTGGAGGGGCCGGGGAGCTGTTTTTT.

This chain joins TRBV28 and TRBJ2-1; D possibly matches TRBD1 or TRBD2 (5 bases each). The ends were cut back, 7 bases at V and 3 bases at J, with 13 bases in the middle. The CDR3 has 14 amino acids. CDR1 and CDR2 from the germline V gene are MDHEN and SYDVKM. The CDR3 bases are TGTGCCAGCAATCCACTAGGGGTCTACAATGAGCAGTTCTTC. Amino acid sequence: CASNPLGVYNEQFF.

The V and J genes are TRBV5-4 and TRBJ2-1; 12 bases agree with TRBD2. The CDR3 consists of 18 residues. Germline V gene sequence: CDR1 SGHNT, CDR2 YYREEE (reference sequence). The V segment lost 4 bases and the J segment 7 bases; nucleotides outside the gene matches: 15. CDR3 coding DNA: TGTGCCAGCAGCCCCATAAGTGGTCTAGCGGGAGGGCAAAATGAGCAGTTCTTC. It yields the protein CASSPISGLAGGQNEQFF.

V is TRBV7-8 and J is TRBJ1-6, with D unclear. V was trimmed by 5 bases and J by 10 bases, leaving 15 bases between them. The CDR3 spans 14 residues. The germline V gene encodes CDR1 SGHVS and CDR2 FQNEAQ. CDR3 sequence: CASSVAPENSPLHF. The CDR3 nucleotides read TGTGCCAGCAGCGTTGCCCCCGAAAACTCACCCCTCCACTTT.

The rearrangement joins TRBV7-7 to TRBJ2-7, with 7 bases aligning to TRBD1. Germline V gene sequence: CDR1 SSHAT, CDR2 FNYEAQ (reference sequence). V dropped 1 base and J dropped 5; count of bases not matched to a gene: 2. CDR3 length: 13 amino acids. The CDR3: CASSLDQGDEQYF. The CDR3 DNA follows: TGTGCCAGCAGCTTAGATCAGGGGGACGAGCAGTACTTC.

By share, this clone ranks as medium-sized. This sequence joins TRBV5-4 and TRBJ2-2; either TRBD1 or TRBD2 may fit D (5 bases each). The CDR3 runs 14 residues. Germline V gives CDR1 SGHNT, CDR2 YYREEE (reference sequence). V dropped 9 bases and J dropped 4 bases, with 16 bases sitting between them. The CDR3 here is CATEGRTGTGELFF. DNA for the CDR3: TGTGCCACCGAGGGGAGAACCGGCACCGGGGAGCTGTTTTTT.

V usage is TRBV7-9 and J usage is TRBJ2-7, with 10 bases identical to TRBD1. V shed 3 bases, J shed 5 bases, and the junction held 10 bases outside the gene matches. This CDR3 is 16 amino acids long. The germline V gene encodes CDR1 SEHNR and CDR2 FQNEAQ (reference sequence). The CDR3 nucleotides are TGTGCCAGCAGCTTTCCCGGGACAGGGGTCAGGAACGAGCAGTACTTC. Translated: CASSFPGTGVRNEQYF.

The CDR3 DNA reads as TGTGCCAGTAGTATATCCCCGAGCTCCTACAATGAGCAGTTCTTC. It encodes CASSISPSSYNEQFF. The rearrangement joins TRBV19 to TRBJ2-1, with D hard to call. CDR1 LNHDA and CDR2 SQIVND come from the germline V gene (reference sequence). This CDR3 is built from 15 residues. V dropped 2 bases and J dropped 0 bases, with 8 bases sitting between them.

In regard to this clone: The CDR3 ends on some other residue instead of the conserved phenylalanine or tryptophan, so this is likely a read error. No DNA is shown, since the ends of the CDR3 on it are uncertain; the CDR3 is the one TCRdb lists. This chain joins TRBV21-1 and TRBJ1-1; TRBD1 is the table's D call and was not checked against the DNA. TRBV21-1 is deemed a pseudogene. Both ends counted, the CDR3 spans 13 residues. The CDR3 here is CASSIARDRVKVD.

This chain connects TRBV9 to TRBJ1-6; D remains unclear. The CDR3 is 14 residues long. V was cut by 2 bases and J by 8 bases, with 11 bases left in between. CDR1 and CDR2 (germline): SGDLS, YYNGEE. The DNA of the CDR3 is TGTGCCAGCAGCGTTACCGGCCTCTATTCACCCCTCCACTTT. This encodes CASSVTGLYSPLHF. Together with reference TRBV9 and TRBJ1-6, the CDR3 gives the full variable domain: DSGVTQTPKHLITATGQRVTLRCSPRSGDLSVYWYQQSLDQGLQFLIQYYNGEERAKGNILERFSAQQFPDLHSELNLSSLELGDSALYFCASSVTGLYSPLHFGNGTRLTVT.

The chain joins TRBV30 to TRBJ2-7, with 7 bases identical to TRBD2. Germline V gene lookup returns CDR1 GTSNPN and CDR2 SVGIG (reference sequence). After removal of 5 bases from V and 2 bases from J, the junction contained 3 bases not matched to a gene. The CDR3 consists of 12 residues. The CDR3 loop is CAWERGTYEQYF. CDR3 nucleotide sequence: TGTGCCTGGGAGCGGGGTACCTACGAGCAGTACTTC.